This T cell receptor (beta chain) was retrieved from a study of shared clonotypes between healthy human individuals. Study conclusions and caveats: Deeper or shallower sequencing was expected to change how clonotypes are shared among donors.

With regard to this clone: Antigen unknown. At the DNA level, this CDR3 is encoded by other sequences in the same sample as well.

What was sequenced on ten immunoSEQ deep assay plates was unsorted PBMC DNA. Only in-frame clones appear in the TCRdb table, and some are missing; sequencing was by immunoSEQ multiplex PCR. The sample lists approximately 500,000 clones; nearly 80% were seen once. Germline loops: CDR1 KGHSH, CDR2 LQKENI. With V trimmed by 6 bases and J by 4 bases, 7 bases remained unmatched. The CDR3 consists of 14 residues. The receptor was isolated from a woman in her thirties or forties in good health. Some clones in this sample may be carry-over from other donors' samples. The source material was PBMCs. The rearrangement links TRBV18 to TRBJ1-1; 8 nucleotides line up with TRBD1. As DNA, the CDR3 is TGTGCCAGCTCCCCAGGTACAGGGGGCACTGAAGCTTTCTTT. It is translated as CASSPGTGGTEAFF. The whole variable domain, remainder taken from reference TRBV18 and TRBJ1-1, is NAGVMQNPRHLVRRRGQEARLRCSPMKGHSHVYWYRQLPEEGLKFMVYLQKENIIDESGMPKERFSAEFPKEGPSILRIQQVVRGDSAAYFCASSPGTGGTEAFFGQGTRLTVV.